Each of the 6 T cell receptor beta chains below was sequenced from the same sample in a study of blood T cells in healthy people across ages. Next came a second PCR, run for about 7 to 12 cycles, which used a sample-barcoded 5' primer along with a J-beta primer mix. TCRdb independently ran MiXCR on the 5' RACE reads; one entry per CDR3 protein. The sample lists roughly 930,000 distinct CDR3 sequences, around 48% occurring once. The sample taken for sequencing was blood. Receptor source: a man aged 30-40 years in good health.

CDR3 sequence reads: CASSQDEGGPDTQYF. In DNA, the CDR3 is TGTGCCAGCAGCCAAGATGAGGGGGGGCCAGATACGCAGTATTTT. The chain joins TRBV4-2 to TRBJ2-3, with a possible D match to TRBD2 (7 bases). Germline V gene sequence: CDR1 LGHNA, CDR2 YNFKEQ. CDR3 size: 15 residues. V was trimmed by 0 bases and J by 4 bases, leaving 11 bases between them.

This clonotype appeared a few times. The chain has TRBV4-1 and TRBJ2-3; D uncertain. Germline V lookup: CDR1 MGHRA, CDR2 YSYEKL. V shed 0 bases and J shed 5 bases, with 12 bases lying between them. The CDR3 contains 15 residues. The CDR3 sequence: CASSQEPRVQDTQYF. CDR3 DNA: TGCGCCAGCAGCCAAGAGCCCCGAGTCCAAGATACGCAGTATTTT.

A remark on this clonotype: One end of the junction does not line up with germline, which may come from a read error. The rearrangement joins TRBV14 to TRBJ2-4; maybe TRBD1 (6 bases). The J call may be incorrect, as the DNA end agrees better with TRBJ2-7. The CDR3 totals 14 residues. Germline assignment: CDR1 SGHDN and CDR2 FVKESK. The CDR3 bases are TGTTCCAGCAGCCAGCCGGACAGCCCCTACGAGCAGTACTTC. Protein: CSSSQPDSPYEQYF.

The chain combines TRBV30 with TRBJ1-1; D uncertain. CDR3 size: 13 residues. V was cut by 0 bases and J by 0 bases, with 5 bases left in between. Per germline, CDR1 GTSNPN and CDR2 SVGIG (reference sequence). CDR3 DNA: TGTGCCTGGAGTGTGGAGGTGAACACTGAAGCTTTCTTT. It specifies CAWSVEVNTEAFF.

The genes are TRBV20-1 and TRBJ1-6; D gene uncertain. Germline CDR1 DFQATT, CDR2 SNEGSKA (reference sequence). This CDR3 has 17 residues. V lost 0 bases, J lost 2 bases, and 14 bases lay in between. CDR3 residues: CSARDRKDVAYNSPLHF. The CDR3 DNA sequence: TGCAGTGCTAGAGACAGGAAAGATGTCGCCTATAATTCACCCCTCCACTTT.

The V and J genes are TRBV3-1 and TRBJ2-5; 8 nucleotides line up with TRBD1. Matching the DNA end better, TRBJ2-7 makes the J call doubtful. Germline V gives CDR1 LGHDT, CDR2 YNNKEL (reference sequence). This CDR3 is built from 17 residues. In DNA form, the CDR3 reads TGTGCCAGCAGCCAAGAATGGAGGCAGGGGGCTAGGGACGAGCAGTACTTC. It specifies CASSQEWRQGARDEQYF.